Listed below are T cell receptor beta chains from one sample, sequenced in a study of cytomegalovirus exposure and HLA in healthy donors. Produced via immunoSEQ multiplex PCR; TCRdb's table is partial and in-frame only. The profile shows under 100,000 clones, 60% to 85% of them singletons. Material: PBMCs. The source is a man between 18 and 29 years old in good health and CMV-seropositive. Both conserved end residues are part of each CDR3. Each record gives: D gene, J gene, clone size, V gene, CDR3 DNA, CDR3 protein. D genes are given only for firm matches. Clone size, where shown, is once, few, many, or a class for clones that have expanded.

TRBD1 | TRBJ2-7 | . | TRBV28 | TGTGCCAGCAGTACCAGACAGGGTAATTCCTACGAGCAGTACTTC | CASSTRQGNSYEQYF
TRBD1 | TRBJ1-1 | few | TRBV4-1 | TGCGCCAGCAGCCGGGGTCCGCTGGGGACAGGCACTGAAGCTTTCTTT | CASSRGPLGTGTEAFF
TRBD1 | TRBJ1-4 | . | TRBV9 | TGTGCCAGCAGCTCCACCGGGACAGGGGTATTTAGTGAAAAACTGTTTTTT | CASSSTGTGVFSEKLFF
TRBD2 | TRBJ2-6 | . | TRBV9 | TGTGCCAGCAGCCCAACGGGGGGTGGGGCCAACGTCCTGACTTTC | CASSPTGGGANVLTF
TRBD1 | TRBJ1-5 | . | TRBV5-4 | TGTGCCAGCAGCACAGGGGTGGACCAGCCCCAGCATTTT | CASSTGVDQPQHF
TRBD2 | TRBJ2-2 | . | TRBV5-1 | TGCGCCAGCAGCCTGGGACTAGCGGGAGGGACGAACACCGGGGAGCTGTTTTTT | CASSLGLAGGTNTGELFF
. | TRBJ2-1 | . | TRBV2 | TGTGCCAGCCTCGACACCTTCTCCTACAATGAGCAGTTCTTC | CASLDTFSYNEQFF
. | TRBJ1-4 | . | TRBV2 | TGTGCCAGCATGTTAGATGAAAAACTGTTTTTT | CASMLDEKLFF
. | TRBJ2-2 | . | TRBV6-5 | TGTGCCAGCAGTCACTGGGAGGTAGTGGGCGGGGAGCTGTTTTTT | CASSHWEVVGGELFF
. | TRBJ1-1 | . | TRBV6-1 | TGTGCCAGCAGGACCCAGGGGCGAGTGAACACTGAAGCTTTCTTT | CASRTQGRVNTEAFF
TRBD1 | TRBJ1-1 | . | TRBV5-1 | TGCGCCAGCAGCCGTGAGGGACAGGGATTCACTGAAGCTTTCTTT | CASSREGQGFTEAFF
TRBD1 | TRBJ1-4 | . | TRBV25-1 | TGTGCCAGCAGTGGCGTTGGGACAGGGGGTGAAAAACTGTTTTTT | CASSGVGTGGEKLFF
. | TRBJ1-2 | . | TRBV14 | TGTGCCAGCAGCCCCACGAGGGTACCTTATGGCTACACCTTC | CASSPTRVPYGYTF
. | TRBJ2-4 | . | TRBV27 | TGTGCCAGCAGTTTAGACAGGGCCAAAAACATTCAGTACTTC | CASSLDRAKNIQYF
. | TRBJ2-2 | . | TRBV5-4 | TGTGCCAGCAGCCCTACCCCCGGGGAGCTGTTTTTT | CASSPTPGELFF
. | TRBJ2-1 | . | TRBV6-5 | TGTGCCAGCAGTTACTCAGGACTAAACAATGAGCAGTTCTTC | CASSYSGLNNEQFF
. | TRBJ1-5 | once | TRBV11-2 | TGTGCCAGCAGCTTAGCTGCGGGGAATCAGCCCCAGCATTTT | CASSLAAGNQPQHF
TRBD2 | TRBJ2-7 | once | TRBV2 | TGTGCCAGCAGTGGGGGGGGAGACGTCATATACGAGCAGTACTTC | CASSGGGDVIYEQYF
TRBD1 | TRBJ1-4 | . | TRBV28 | TGTGCCAGCACCTCGATCGACAGGGATCTGTTTTTT | CASTSIDRDLFF
. | TRBJ1-1 | once | TRBV9 | TGTGCCAGCAGCCCCCCCATGGGGGCGAACACTGAAGCTTTCTTT | CASSPPMGANTEAFF
. | TRBJ1-5 | . | TRBV29-1 | TGCAGCGTAGCGCAGAATAGCAATCAGCCCCAGCATTTT | CSVAQNSNQPQHF
. | TRBJ1-1 | . | TRBV5-1 | TGCGCCAGCAGCTTGCGCAGGGTGAACACTGAAGCTTTCTTT | CASSLRRVNTEAFF
TRBD2 | TRBJ2-7 | few | TRBV28 | TGTGCCAGCAAAGCTGGGGGGGTGTCCGAGCAGTACTTC | CASKAGGVSEQYF
. | TRBJ1-4 | . | TRBV28 | TGTGCCAGCACCACCCCGGTGATGGTGGAACTGTTTTTT | CASTTPVMVELFF
. | TRBJ1-2 | . | TRBV5-8 | TGTGCCAGCAGCAAGACAGACTATGGCTACACCTTC | CASSKTDYGYTF
TRBD2 | TRBJ2-5 | . | TRBV10-2 | TGCGCCAGCAGTGAGTCTTCGGGCGGGAGGGCCTCGGCCCAGTACTTC | CASSESSGGRASAQYF
. | TRBJ1-2 | . | TRBV5-6 | TGTGCCAGCAGCTTTCGGGGTACGGACCATGGCTACACCTTC | CASSFRGTDHGYTF
TRBD2 | TRBJ2-1 | . | TRBV7-8 | TGTGCCAGCAGCTTAGGGAATCTAGCGGGACACTCCTACAATGAGCAGTTCTTC | CASSLGNLAGHSYNEQFF